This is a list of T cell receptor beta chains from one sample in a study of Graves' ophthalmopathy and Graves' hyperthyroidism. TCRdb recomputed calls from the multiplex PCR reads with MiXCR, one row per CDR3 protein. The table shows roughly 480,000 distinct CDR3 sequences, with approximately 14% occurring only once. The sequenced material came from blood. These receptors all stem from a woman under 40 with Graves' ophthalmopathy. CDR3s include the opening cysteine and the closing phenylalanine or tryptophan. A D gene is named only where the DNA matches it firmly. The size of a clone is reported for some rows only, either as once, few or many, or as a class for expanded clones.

CDR3: CAWTGWGENIQYF; DNA: TGTGCCTGGACAGGGTGGGGGGAAAACATTCAGTACTTC; V: TRBV30; D: -; size: few; J: TRBJ2-4; length: 13
CDR3: CATTVNTEAFF; DNA: TGTGCCACGACGGTGAACACTGAAGCTTTCTTT; V: TRBV28; D: -; size: many; J: TRBJ1-1; length: 11
CDR3: CASSPGSSGLGQYF; DNA: TGTGCCAGCAGCCCAGGCTCTAGCGGCCTTGGACAGTACTTC; V: TRBV9; D: TRBD2; size: many; J: TRBJ2-7; length: 14
CDR3: CASSLGLAGEAKTQYF; DNA: TGTGCCAGCAGTTTGGGACTAGCGGGAGAGGCGAAGACCCAGTACTTC; V: TRBV12-3/TRBV12-4; D: TRBD2; size: -; J: TRBJ2-5; length: 16
CDR3: CASNSPGGTETEAFF; DNA: TGTGCCAGCAACTCCCCAGGGGGGACGGAGACTGAAGCTTTCTTT; V: TRBV11-2; D: TRBD1; size: many; J: TRBJ1-1; length: 15
CDR3: CASNLSGGSYEQYF; DNA: TGTGCCAGCAACCTTAGCGGGGGCTCCTACGAGCAGTACTTC; V: TRBV6-2/TRBV6-3; D: TRBD2; size: many; J: TRBJ2-7; length: 14
CDR3: CASSRAGQGHSYEQYF; DNA: TGCGCCAGCAGCCGGGCCGGACAGGGGCACTCCTACGAGCAGTACTTC; V: TRBV5-1; D: TRBD1; size: many; J: TRBJ2-7; length: 16
CDR3: CASSEALLGGPFEYF; DNA: TGTGCCAGCAGTGAAGCGCTTCTCGGGGGCCCATTTGAGTACTTC; V: TRBV2; D: -; size: many; J: TRBJ2-4; length: 15
CDR3: CASSRNRVGNTEAFF; DNA: TGCGCCAGCAGCAGGAACAGGGTGGGTAACACTGAAGCTTTCTTT; V: TRBV5-1; D: -; size: many; J: TRBJ1-1; length: 15
CDR3: CASSESYGRAKNIQYF; DNA: TGCGCCAGCAGTGAGTCGTATGGGAGGGCCAAAAACATTCAGTACTTC; V: TRBV10-1; D: -; size: few; J: TRBJ2-4; length: 16
CDR3: CASRFSPGKAKNIQYF; DNA: TGTGCCAGCAGGTTTTCTCCAGGGAAAGCCAAAAACATTCAGTACTTC; V: TRBV6-2/TRBV6-3; D: -; size: many; J: TRBJ2-4; length: 16
CDR3: CASSEALKGDTYEQYF; DNA: TGTGCCAGCAGTGAAGCGCTGAAAGGGGACACTTACGAGCAGTACTTC; V: TRBV6-1; D: -; size: many; J: TRBJ2-7; length: 16
CDR3: CASRYREETQYF; DNA: TGTGCCAGCAGGTACAGGGAAGAGACCCAGTACTTC; V: TRBV6-1; D: -; size: many; J: TRBJ2-5; length: 12
CDR3: CSAPPLLGYGYTF; DNA: TGCAGTGCTCCTCCTCTCCTAGGGTATGGCTACACCTTC; V: TRBV20-1; D: -; size: many; J: TRBJ1-2; length: 13
CDR3: CSVEGRYWNTEAFF; DNA: TGCAGCGTTGAAGGTCGGTACTGGAACACTGAAGCTTTCTTT; V: TRBV29-1; D: -; size: many; J: TRBJ1-1; length: 14
CDR3: CASSPLPGTGELFF; DNA: TGTGCCAGCAGCCCCCTTCCGGGCACCGGGGAGCTGTTTTTT; V: TRBV5-6; D: -; size: few; J: TRBJ2-2; length: 14
CDR3: CASRVTGAAGYTF; DNA: TGTGCCAGCAGGGTGACAGGCGCAGCGGGCTACACCTTC; V: TRBV6-1; D: -; size: -; J: TRBJ1-2; length: 13
CDR3: CASSSPLAGGNEQYF; DNA: TGTGCCAGCAGTTCCCCCCTAGCGGGAGGTAACGAGCAGTACTTC; V: TRBV27; D: TRBD2; size: many; J: TRBJ2-7; length: 15
CDR3: CSARRDSYSNQPQHF; DNA: TGCAGTGCTAGGCGGGACAGCTATAGCAATCAGCCCCAGCATTTT; V: TRBV20-1; D: TRBD1; size: many; J: TRBJ1-5; length: 15
CDR3: CASSLGQGANSNQPQHF; DNA: TGTGCCAGCAGTTTGGGACAGGGGGCGAATAGCAATCAGCCCCAGCATTTT; V: TRBV12-3/TRBV12-4; D: TRBD1; size: many; J: TRBJ1-5; length: 17
CDR3: CASSPRGGALNQPQHF; DNA: TGTGCCAGCAGCCCTCGGGGAGGGGCTCTCAATCAGCCCCAGCATTTT; V: TRBV12-3/TRBV12-4; D: -; size: many; J: TRBJ1-5; length: 16
CDR3: CASSPGSLAKNIQYF; DNA: TGTGCCAGCAGTCCCGGATCTTTAGCCAAAAACATTCAGTACTTC; V: TRBV28; D: -; size: many; J: TRBJ2-4; length: 15
CDR3: CASSLVQASGEQYF; DNA: TGTGCCAGTAGCTTAGTACAGGCATCGGGCGAGCAGTACTTC; V: TRBV7-8; D: -; size: -; J: TRBJ2-7; length: 14
CDR3: CSASSRGPYEQYF; DNA: TGCAGTGCTAGTTCTAGGGGCCCCTACGAGCAGTACTTC; V: TRBV20-1; D: -; size: -; J: TRBJ2-7; length: 13
CDR3: CSASDGGALNQPQHF; DNA: TGCAGTGCTAGCGATGGAGGGGCCTTGAATCAGCCCCAGCATTTT; V: TRBV20-1; D: -; size: -; J: TRBJ1-5; length: 15
CDR3: CASITQGMGSPLHF; DNA: TGTGCCAGTATTACCCAGGGGATGGGCTCACCCCTCCACTTT; V: TRBV2; D: -; size: -; J: TRBJ1-6; length: 14
CDR3: CASRGQAYGYTF; DNA: TGTGCCAGCAGGGGACAGGCCTATGGCTACACCTTC; V: TRBV27; D: TRBD1; size: many; J: TRBJ1-2; length: 12